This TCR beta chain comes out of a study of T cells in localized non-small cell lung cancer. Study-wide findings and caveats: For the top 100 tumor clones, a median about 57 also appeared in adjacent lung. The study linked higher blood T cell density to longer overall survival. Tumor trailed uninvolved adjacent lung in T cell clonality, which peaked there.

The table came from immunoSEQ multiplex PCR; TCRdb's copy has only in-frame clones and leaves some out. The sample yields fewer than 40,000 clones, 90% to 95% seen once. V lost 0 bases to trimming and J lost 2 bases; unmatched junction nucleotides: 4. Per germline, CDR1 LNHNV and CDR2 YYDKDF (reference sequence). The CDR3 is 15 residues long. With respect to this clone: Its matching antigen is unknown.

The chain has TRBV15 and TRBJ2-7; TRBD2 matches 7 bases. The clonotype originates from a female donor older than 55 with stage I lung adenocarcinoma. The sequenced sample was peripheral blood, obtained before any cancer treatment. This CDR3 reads CATSRDGGRAYEQYF. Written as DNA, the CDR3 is TGTGCCACCAGCAGAGACGGGGGGAGAGCCTACGAGCAGTACTTC. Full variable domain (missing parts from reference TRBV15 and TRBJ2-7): DAMVIQNPRYQVTQFGKPVTLSCSQTLNHNVMYWYQQKSSQAPKLLFHYYDKDFNNEADTPDNFQSRRPNTSFCFLDIRSPGLGDTAMYLCATSRDGGRAYEQYFGPGTRLTVT.